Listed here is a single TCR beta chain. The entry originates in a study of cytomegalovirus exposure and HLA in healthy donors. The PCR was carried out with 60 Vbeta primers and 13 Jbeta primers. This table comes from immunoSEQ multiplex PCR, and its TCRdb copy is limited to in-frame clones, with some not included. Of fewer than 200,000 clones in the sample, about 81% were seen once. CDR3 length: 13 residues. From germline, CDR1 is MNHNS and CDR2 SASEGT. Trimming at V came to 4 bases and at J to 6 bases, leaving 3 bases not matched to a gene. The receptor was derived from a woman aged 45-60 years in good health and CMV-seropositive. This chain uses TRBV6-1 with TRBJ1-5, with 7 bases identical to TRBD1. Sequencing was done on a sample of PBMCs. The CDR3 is CASSVGQPQPQHF. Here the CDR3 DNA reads TGTGCCAGCAGTGTGGGACAGCCTCAGCCCCAGCATTTT.